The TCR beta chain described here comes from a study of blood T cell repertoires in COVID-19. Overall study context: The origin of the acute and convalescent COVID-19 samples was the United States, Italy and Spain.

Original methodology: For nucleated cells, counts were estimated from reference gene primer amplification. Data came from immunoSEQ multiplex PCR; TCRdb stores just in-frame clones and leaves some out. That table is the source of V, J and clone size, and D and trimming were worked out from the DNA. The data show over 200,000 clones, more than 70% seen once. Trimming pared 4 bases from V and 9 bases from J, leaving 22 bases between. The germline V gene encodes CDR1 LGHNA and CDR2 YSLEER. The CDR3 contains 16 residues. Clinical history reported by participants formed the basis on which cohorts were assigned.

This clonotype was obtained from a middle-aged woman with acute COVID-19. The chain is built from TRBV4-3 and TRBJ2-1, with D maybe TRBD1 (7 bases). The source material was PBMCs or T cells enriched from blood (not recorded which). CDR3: CASSREAGGQLGEQFF. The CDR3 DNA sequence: TGCGCCAGCAGCCGGGAAGCAGGGGGGCAATTAGGTGAGCAGTTCTTC.